A single sample gave rise to the 29 T cell receptor beta chains below, sequenced in a study of T cells in Graves' hyperthyroidism and ophthalmopathy. Amplified TCR beta CDR3 regions derived from RNA transcripts. In the first-round RT-PCR of the TCR CDR3, the HTBI primer set was used. TCRdb itself ran the multiplex PCR reads through MiXCR, one entry per CDR3 protein. The sample shows 500,000 to 650,000 distinct CDR3 sequences, 15% to 20% of them seen only once. Sequenced sample: blood. These receptors originate from a woman aged 18-30 years with Graves' ophthalmopathy.

The rearrangement joins TRBV5-1 to TRBJ2-6, with D hard to call. Germline V gives CDR1 SGHRS, CDR2 YFSETQ. V was clipped by 4 bases and J by 4 bases, with 12 bases between them. This CDR3 comprises 15 residues. The CDR3 coding sequence is TGCGCCAGCAGCCAAGACCCCGGGGGGGCCAACGTCCTGACTTTC. Translated, it gives CASSQDPGGANVLTF.

This clonotype was detected only a few times. CDR3 DNA: TGCAGCGCCTGGACAGGCGAGGACACTGAAGCTTTCTTT. Amino acid sequence: CSAWTGEDTEAFF. This chain connects TRBV29-1 to TRBJ1-1, with 7 bases that match TRBD1. Germline V gives CDR1 SQVTM, CDR2 ANQGSEA. With 7 bases clipped from V and 3 bases from J, the junction kept 8 bases outside the gene matches. The CDR3 consists of 13 residues.

The rearrangement links TRBV27 to TRBJ2-1; D is perhaps TRBD1 (8 bases). CDR1 is MNHEY, CDR2 SMNVEV, per germline (reference sequence). This CDR3 is built from 14 residues. Trimming left V 2 bases short and J 7 bases short, with 12 bases between. The CDR3: CASSLGQGGNEQFF. CDR3 DNA: TGTGCCAGCAGTTTAGGACAGGGAGGGAATGAGCAGTTCTTC.

Ten or more counts support this clonotype. One end of the junction varies from germline; a read error may be responsible. The CDR3 here is CASSLGQSYEQYF. Here the CDR3 DNA reads TGTGCCAGCAGCTTAGGACAGTCCTACGAGCAGTACTTC. V and J are TRBV5-1 and TRBJ2-7, with a possible D match to TRBD1 (6 bases). The CDR3 is 13 residues long. The V gene's germline CDR1 is SGHRS and CDR2 YFSETQ. The full variable domain, rest sourced from reference TRBV5-1 and TRBJ2-7, is KAGVTQTPRYLIKTRGQQVTLSCSPISGHRSVSWYQQTPGQGLQFLFEYFSETQRNKGNFPGRFSGRQFSNSRSEMNVSTLELGDSALYLCASSLGQSYEQYFGPGTRLTVT.

The gene calls are TRBV29-1 and TRBJ2-3; 10 bases agree with TRBD1. This CDR3 is built from 13 residues. The V segment lost 3 bases and the J segment 6 bases; nucleotides outside the gene matches: 3. In germline, CDR1 is SQVTM, CDR2 ANQGSEA. CDR3 region: CSVDWDRGDTQYF. In nucleotides, the CDR3 is TGCAGCGTTGATTGGGACAGGGGCGATACGCAGTATTTT.

The chain links TRBV28 to TRBJ2-7; 13 bases line up with TRBD2. Trimming took 5 bases from V and 1 from J; bases not matched to a gene: 14. CDR3 size: 19 residues. CDR1 and CDR2 (germline): MDHEN, SYDVKM. The CDR3 here is CASSPFWVLAGGDSYEQYF. The CDR3 DNA is TGTGCCAGCAGTCCCTTTTGGGTACTAGCGGGGGGGGATTCCTACGAGCAGTACTTC.

This clonotype occurred many times. This sequence joins TRBV12-3 or TRBV12-4 and TRBJ2-3, with 11 bases that match TRBD2. The CDR3 length is 17 residues. V gave up 4 bases and J gave up 1 base; unmatched junction bases: 7. The chain's CDR3 is CASSSPGTSGRTDTQYF. CDR3 DNA: TGTGCCAGCAGTTCCCCCGGGACTAGCGGCCGCACAGATACGCAGTATTTT.

This clonotype was recorded many times. The V call is TRBV7-9, the J call TRBJ2-5; 7 bases agree with TRBD1. V shed 6 bases and J 5 bases; nucleotides not matched to a gene: 9. The CDR3 extends over 14 amino acids. Germline V lookup: CDR1 SEHNR, CDR2 FQNEAQ (reference sequence). CDR3 DNA sequence: TGTGCCAGCAGAAATGGACAGGAGGAGGAGACCCAGTACTTC. It translates to CASRNGQEEETQYF.

The sample holds a few counts of this clonotype. Because it lacks the conserved phenylalanine or tryptophan at the end, this CDR3 is likely a read error. The chain joins TRBV4-2 to TRBJ1-1; D not certain. CDR1 is LGHNA and CDR2 is YNFKEQ in the germline V gene. V was pared by 0 bases and J by 0 bases, with 8 bases between. This CDR3 contains 15 residues. This CDR3 reads CASSQEVTVNTEAFL. The CDR3 DNA reads as TGTGCCAGCAGCCAAGAAGTAACAGTGAACACTGAAGCTTTCCTT.

This clonotype was seen at least ten times. The rearrangement uses TRBV28 and TRBJ2-1, with unresolved D. CDR3 length: 13 residues. V was trimmed by 1 base and J by 7 bases, leaving 8 bases between them. CDR1 is MDHEN and CDR2 is SYDVKM in the germline V gene. In nucleotides, the CDR3 is TGTGCCAGCAGTTTATTTGGGTGGAATGAGCAGTTCTTC. This encodes CASSLFGWNEQFF.

This clonotype was observed at least ten times. This chain joins TRBV11-2 and TRBJ2-3; 11 bases are shared with TRBD2. J lost 5 bases, V lost 1 base, and 2 bases had no gene match. This CDR3 has 15 amino acids. From germline, CDR1 is SGHAT and CDR2 FQNNGV. The CDR3 protein is CASSLGGTSGDTQYF. CDR3 bases: TGTGCCAGCAGCTTAGGAGGGACTAGCGGAGATACGCAGTATTTT.

This chain connects TRBV15 to TRBJ1-5; D not certain. Germline assignment: CDR1 LNHNV and CDR2 YYDKDF (reference sequence). The CDR3 consists of 15 residues. V was clipped by 0 bases and J by 3 bases, with 9 bases between them. The CDR3 DNA is TGTGCCACCAGCAGAGATAAGGGCCCCAATCAGCCCCAGCATTTT. Translation: CATSRDKGPNQPQHF.

J is TRBJ2-5 and V is TRBV6-2 or TRBV6-3; 9 bases are shared with TRBD1. V was clipped by 6 bases and J by 13 bases; unmatched bases: 3. This CDR3 has 10 amino acids. Germline CDR1 and CDR2: MNHEY and SVGEGT. CDR3 in DNA: TGTGCCAGCAGCCGGGACAGGGTGTACTTC. It yields the protein CASSRDRVYF.

This clonotype was detected ten times or more. The chain recombines TRBV5-1 with TRBJ2-1; 11 nucleotides line up with TRBD2. The CDR3 is 16 amino acids. Trimming cost V 4 bases and J 2 bases; bases outside gene matches: 5. Germline loops: CDR1 SGHRS, CDR2 YFSETQ. The CDR3 DNA follows: TGCGCCAGCAGCCTAGCGGGAGGACGGCCCTACAATGAGCAGTTCTTC. This sequence encodes CASSLAGGRPYNEQFF.

The chain uses TRBV6-2 or TRBV6-3 and TRBJ2-2, with D perhaps matching TRBD2 (6 bases). V lost 11 bases, J lost 2 bases, and 21 bases lay in between. From germline, CDR1 is MNHEY and CDR2 SVGEGT. The CDR3 has 16 amino acids. The CDR3 DNA is TGTGCCGGGAAGCGGGCCACTCAGGGTAACACCGGGGAGCTGTTTTTT. It translates to CAGKRATQGNTGELFF.

There are a few counts of this clonotype. The rearrangement uses TRBV7-3 and TRBJ1-1; D perhaps matches TRBD1 (6 bases). Germline CDR1 is SGHTA and CDR2 is FQGTGA. This CDR3 comprises 13 residues. Trimming stripped 1 base from V and 3 bases from J, with 6 bases between. Here the CDR3 reads CASSLRTDTEAFF. DNA of the CDR3: TGTGCCAGCAGCTTAAGGACAGACACTGAAGCTTTCTTT.

The V gene is TRBV4-1, the J gene TRBJ1-5, with 11 bases fitting TRBD1. The trim removed 3 bases at V and 5 bases at J, leaving 18 bases unmatched. The CDR3 spans 20 residues. CDR1 is MGHRA, CDR2 YSYEKL, per germline. The CDR3 region has the DNA TGCGCCAGCAGCCATGTCCGGGACAGGGGGTTTTCTCAGGGGGATCAGCCCCAGCATTTT. Translated, it gives CASSHVRDRGFSQGDQPQHF.

This clonotype occurred many times. The V call is TRBV11-2, the J call TRBJ2-5, with 8 positions matching TRBD2. This CDR3 comprises 15 residues. With 1 base clipped from V and 5 bases from J, the junction kept 6 bases outside the gene matches. CDR1 SGHAT and CDR2 FQNNGV come from the germline V gene. The CDR3: CASSLVTGGVETQYF. The CDR3 DNA reads as TGTGCCAGCAGCTTAGTAACGGGAGGGGTTGAGACCCAGTACTTC.

Regarding this clonotype: The junction and the germline gene differ at one end; a read error may be behind it. The rearrangement links TRBV5-8 to TRBJ2-5; either TRBD1 or TRBD2 may fit D (5 bases each). This CDR3 has 13 amino acids. Germline-derived CDR1 and CDR2 are SGHTS and YDEGEE. Here the CDR3 reads CAGSSEGQETQYF. The CDR3 bases are TGTGCCGGCAGCTCCGAGGGGCAGGAGACCCAGTACTTC.

To note about this clonotype: A much bigger clone sits one base away, suggesting this may be a read error. V gene TRBV6-5 combines with J gene TRBJ1-1; D is possibly TRBD1 (5 bases). The V end was cut by 4 bases, the J end by 4 bases, with 13 bases between. In germline, CDR1 is MNHEY, CDR2 SVGAGI. CDR3 length: 14 amino acids. CDR3: CASSCPGKPTEAFF. The CDR3 nucleotides read TGTGCCAGCAGTTGCCCAGGGAAACCCACTGAAGCTTTCTTT.

The V and J genes are TRBV6-4 and TRBJ1-5; the match to TRBD1 covers 7 bases. Losses at the gene ends were 3 bases for V and 0 bases for J; bases not matched to a gene: 5. The CDR3 runs 16 residues. Per germline, CDR1 MRHNA and CDR2 SNTAGT. CDR3 sequence reads: CASSDNGDSSNQPQHF. CDR3 nucleotide sequence: TGTGCCAGCAGTGATAATGGGGACAGTAGCAATCAGCCCCAGCATTTT.

This clonotype has a handful of counts. This sequence joins TRBV7-6 and TRBJ1-6; possible D gene TRBD1, 5 bases. Trimming took off 8 bases at V and 9 bases at J, with 14 bases between the two ends. Germline-derived CDR1 and CDR2 are SGHVS and FNYEAQ. This CDR3 comprises 13 residues. The CDR3 DNA reads as TGTGCCAGCCCAAGGGGTAGGGTTTCACCCCTCCACTTT. Amino acid sequence: CASPRGRVSPLHF.

In its sample, this clonotype was seen many times. The chain employs TRBV7-8 and TRBJ2-1; D could derive from TRBD1 or TRBD2 (6 bases each). V was trimmed by 5 bases and J by 5 bases, leaving 13 bases between them. This CDR3 has 14 residues. Looked up from germline, CDR1 is SGHVS and CDR2 is FQNEAQ. CDR3 DNA: TGTGCCAGCAGCATAGGGGGGCTCAACAATGAGCAGTTCTTC. This translates into CASSIGGLNNEQFF.

The CDR3, as DNA: TGTGCCAGCAACCTACGGCGGGGGGACACCATATATTTT. Translated: CASNLRRGDTIYF. The rearrangement links TRBV6-1 to TRBJ1-3; possibly TRBD1 for D (5 bases). This CDR3 region has 13 residues. The germline V and J ends were trimmed by 7 bases and 8 bases, with 15 bases remaining between them. Germline V gene data show CDR1 as MNHNS and CDR2 as SASEGT.

A word on this clonotype: This may be a read error: a much more frequent sequence differs by one nucleotide. V is TRBV5-1 and J is TRBJ1-6; D remains ambiguous. This CDR3 comprises 16 residues. Germline CDR1 is SGHRS and CDR2 is YFSETQ. The chain's CDR3 is CASSLFGNPYNSPPHF. For the CDR3, the DNA is TGCGCCAGCAGCTTGTTCGGGAACCCCTATAATTCACCCCCCCACTTT.

The rearrangement joins TRBV7-2 to TRBJ2-1; D is unclear. Per the germline V gene, CDR1 is SGHTA and CDR2 is FQGNSA. V lost 3 bases and J 6 bases, leaving 9 bases between the germline ends. The CDR3 loop spans 13 amino acids. Here the CDR3 DNA reads TGTGCCAGCAGCTTGTACCGCCCCAATGAGCAGTTCTTC. This codes for CASSLYRPNEQFF.

This clonotype was recorded many times. The rearrangement joins TRBV2 to TRBJ1-2; TRBD1 might be the D (5 bases). There are 14 residues in the CDR3. CDR1 is SNHLY, CDR2 FYNNEI, per germline. Between the trimmed V and J ends, which lost 4 bases and 0 bases, there was a span of 9 bases. The CDR3 DNA sequence: TGTGCCAGCAGTGTGCAGGGAGCTAACTATGGCTACACCTTC. Its protein product is CASSVQGANYGYTF.

The V and J genes are TRBV20-1 and TRBJ2-7, with D unresolved. Germline V lookup: CDR1 DFQATT, CDR2 SNEGSKA (reference sequence). This CDR3 spans 15 amino acids. Trimming left V 0 bases short and J 0 bases short, with 12 bases between. DNA for the CDR3: TGCAGTGCTAGAGAAGTACCCGGAAGCTCCTACGAGCAGTACTTC. This sequence encodes CSAREVPGSSYEQYF.

The chain uses TRBV7-3 and TRBJ2-2; 10 bases agree with TRBD2. J lost 6 bases, V lost 5 bases, and 6 bases had no gene match. The CDR3 has 15 residues. Germline CDR1 and CDR2: SGHTA and FQGTGA. DNA of the CDR3: TGTGCCAGCAGCGCCAGCGGGGGGGCTGCCGGGGAGCTGTTTTTT. Residues: CASSASGGAAGELFF.